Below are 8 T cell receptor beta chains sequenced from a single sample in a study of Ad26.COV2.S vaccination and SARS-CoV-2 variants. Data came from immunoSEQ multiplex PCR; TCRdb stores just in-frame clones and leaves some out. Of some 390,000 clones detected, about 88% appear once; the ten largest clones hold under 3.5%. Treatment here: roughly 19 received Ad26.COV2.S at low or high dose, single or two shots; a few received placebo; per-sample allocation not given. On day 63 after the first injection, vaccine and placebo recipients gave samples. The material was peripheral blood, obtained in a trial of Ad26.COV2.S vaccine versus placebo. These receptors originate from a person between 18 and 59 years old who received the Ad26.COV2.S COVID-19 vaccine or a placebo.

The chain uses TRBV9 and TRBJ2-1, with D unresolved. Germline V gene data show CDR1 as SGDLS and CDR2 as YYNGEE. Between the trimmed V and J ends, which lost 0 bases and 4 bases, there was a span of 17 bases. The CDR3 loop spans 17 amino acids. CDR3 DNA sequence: TGTGCCAGCAGCGTAGGATTATCTAATAGGCCTTACAATGAGCAGTTCTTC. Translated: CASSVGLSNRPYNEQFF.

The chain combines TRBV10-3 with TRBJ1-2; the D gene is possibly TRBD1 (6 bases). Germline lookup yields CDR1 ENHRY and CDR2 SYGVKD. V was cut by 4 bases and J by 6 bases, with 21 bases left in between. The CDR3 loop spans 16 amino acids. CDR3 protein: CAISGGDAGDVNGYTF. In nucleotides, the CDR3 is TGTGCCATCAGTGGGGGGGACGCAGGGGATGTTAATGGCTACACCTTC.

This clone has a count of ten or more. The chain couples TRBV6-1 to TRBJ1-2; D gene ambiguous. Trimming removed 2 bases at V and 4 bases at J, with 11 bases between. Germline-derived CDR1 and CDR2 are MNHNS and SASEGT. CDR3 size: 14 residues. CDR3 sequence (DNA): TGTGCCAGCAGTGAAATGCTTAGCTCCTATGGCTACACCTTC. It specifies CASSEMLSSYGYTF.

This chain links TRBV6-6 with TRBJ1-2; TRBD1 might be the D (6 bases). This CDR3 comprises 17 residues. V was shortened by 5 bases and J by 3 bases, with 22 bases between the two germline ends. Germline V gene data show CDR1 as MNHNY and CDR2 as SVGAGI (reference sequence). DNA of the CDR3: TGTGCCAGCAGTCGCAGGACAGATACCTTCGGTGACTATGGCTACACCTTC. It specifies CASSRRTDTFGDYGYTF.

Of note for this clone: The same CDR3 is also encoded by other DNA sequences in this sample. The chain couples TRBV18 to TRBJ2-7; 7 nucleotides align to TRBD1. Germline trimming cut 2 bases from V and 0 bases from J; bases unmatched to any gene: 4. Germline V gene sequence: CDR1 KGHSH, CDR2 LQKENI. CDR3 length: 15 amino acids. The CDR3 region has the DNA TGTGCCAGCTCACCAGGACAGGTCAGCTCCTACGAGCAGTACTTC. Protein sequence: CASSPGQVSSYEQYF.

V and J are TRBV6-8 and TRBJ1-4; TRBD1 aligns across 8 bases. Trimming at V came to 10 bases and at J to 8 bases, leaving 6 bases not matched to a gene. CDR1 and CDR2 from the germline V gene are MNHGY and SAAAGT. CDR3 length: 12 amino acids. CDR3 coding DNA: TGTGCCATCAGGGGGCGTTTGGAAAAACTGTTTTTT. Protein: CAIRGRLEKLFF.

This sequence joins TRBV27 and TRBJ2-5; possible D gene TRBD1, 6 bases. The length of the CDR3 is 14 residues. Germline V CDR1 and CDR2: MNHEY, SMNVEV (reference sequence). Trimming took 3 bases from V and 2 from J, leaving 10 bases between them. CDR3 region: CASSLGTRQETQYF. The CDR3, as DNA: TGTGCCAGCAGTTTGGGGACAAGACAAGAGACCCAGTACTTC.

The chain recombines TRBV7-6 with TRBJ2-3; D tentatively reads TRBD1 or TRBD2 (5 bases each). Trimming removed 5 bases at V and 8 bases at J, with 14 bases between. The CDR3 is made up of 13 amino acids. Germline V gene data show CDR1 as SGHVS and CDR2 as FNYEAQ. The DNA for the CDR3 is TGTGCCAGCAGCCCGTGGGACCGGCGTACGCAGTATTTT. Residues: CASSPWDRRTQYF.